This T cell receptor (beta chain) was sequenced in a study of T cells in Graves' hyperthyroidism and ophthalmopathy. Trimming took 5 bases from V and 6 from J, leaving 20 bases between them. Germline V lookup: CDR1 MNHNS, CDR2 SASEGT. The CDR3 length is 16 residues. Patients were excluded for uncontrolled infection, other autoimmune disease, pregnancy or lactation. The table lists this clonotype with many counts. The TCR beta CDR3 regions underwent amplification using RNA transcripts as the source. In the first-round RT-PCR of the TCR CDR3, the HTBI primer set was used. TCRdb fed the multiplex PCR reads into MiXCR, producing one record per CDR3 protein. The profile shows about 290,000 distinct CDR3 sequences, approximately 15% of them singletons.

This sequence was found in a woman in her fifties or sixties with Graves' ophthalmopathy. V usage is TRBV6-1 and J usage is TRBJ2-1; D is uncertain. Material: blood. For the CDR3, the DNA is TGTGCCAGCAGTCACGGTGGGTTCCCCCACACCAATGAGCAGTTCTTC. Its protein is CASSHGGFPHTNEQFF.